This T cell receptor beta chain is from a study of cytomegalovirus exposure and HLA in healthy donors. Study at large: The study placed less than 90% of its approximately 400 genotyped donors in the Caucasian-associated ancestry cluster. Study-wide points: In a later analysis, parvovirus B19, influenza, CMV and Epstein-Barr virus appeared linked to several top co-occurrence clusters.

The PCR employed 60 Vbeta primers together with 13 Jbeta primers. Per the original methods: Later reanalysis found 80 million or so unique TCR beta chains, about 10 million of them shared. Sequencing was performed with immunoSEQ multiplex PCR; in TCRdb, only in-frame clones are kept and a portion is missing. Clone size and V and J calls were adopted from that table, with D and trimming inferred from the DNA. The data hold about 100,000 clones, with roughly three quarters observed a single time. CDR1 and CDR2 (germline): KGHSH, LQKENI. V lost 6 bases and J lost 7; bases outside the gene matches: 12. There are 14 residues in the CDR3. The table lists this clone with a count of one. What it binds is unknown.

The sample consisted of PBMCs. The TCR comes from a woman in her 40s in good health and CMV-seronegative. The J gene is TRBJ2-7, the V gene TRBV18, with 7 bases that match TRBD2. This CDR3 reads CASSWQRDSSEQYF. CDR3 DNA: TGTGCCAGCTCGTGGCAGCGGGATTCGAGTGAGCAGTACTTC.